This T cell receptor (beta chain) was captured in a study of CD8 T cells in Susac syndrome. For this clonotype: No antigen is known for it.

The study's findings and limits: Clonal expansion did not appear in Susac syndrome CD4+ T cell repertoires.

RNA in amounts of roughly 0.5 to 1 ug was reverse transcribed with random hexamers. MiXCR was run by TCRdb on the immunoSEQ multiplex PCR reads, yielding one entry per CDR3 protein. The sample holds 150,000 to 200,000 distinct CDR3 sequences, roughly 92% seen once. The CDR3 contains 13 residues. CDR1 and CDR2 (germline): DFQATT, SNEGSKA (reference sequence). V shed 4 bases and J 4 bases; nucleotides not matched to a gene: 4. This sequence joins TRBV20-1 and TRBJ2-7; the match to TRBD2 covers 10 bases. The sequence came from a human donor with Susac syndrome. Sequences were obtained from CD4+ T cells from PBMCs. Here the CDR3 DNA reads TGCAGTGCTATAGCGGGGGGTCCTTACGAGCAGTACTTC. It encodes CSAIAGGPYEQYF.